What follows are 27 T cell receptor beta chains derived from one specimen sequenced in a study of blood T cells in healthy people across ages. Primers used in a second PCR of about 7 to 11 cycles were a sample-barcoded 5' primer and a J-beta primer mix. TCRdb re-analysed the 5' RACE reads in MiXCR, keeping a single row per CDR3 protein. The sample holds some 860,000 distinct CDR3 sequences, more than 55% seen once. What was sequenced was blood. Receptors were obtained from a man aged 35-49 years in good health.

This chain joins TRBV25-1 and TRBJ2-7, with TRBD2 matching 8 bases. With V trimmed by 10 bases and J by 4 bases, 9 bases remained unmatched. Per the germline V gene, CDR1 is MGHDK and CDR2 is SYGVNS. CDR3 length: 13 amino acids. The CDR3 DNA reads as TGTGCCAACACCCCCGGCGGGAGGTACGAGCAGTACTTC. This sequence encodes CANTPGGRYEQYF.

V usage is TRBV4-1 and J usage is TRBJ1-5, with 12 bases fitting TRBD1. Germline lookup yields CDR1 MGHRA and CDR2 YSYEKL. The CDR3 runs to 17 residues. With V trimmed by 0 bases and J by 3 bases, 3 bases remained unmatched. The CDR3 DNA follows: TGCGCCAGCAGCCAAGATGCGGGACAGGGGGCCAATCAGCCCCAGCATTTT. This codes for CASSQDAGQGANQPQHF.

This clonotype showed up just a few times. The CDR3 DNA follows: TGTGCCAGCAGCCCCGGGGATCGAGTGGACTATGGCTACACCTTC. As protein: CASSPGDRVDYGYTF. This chain connects TRBV9 to TRBJ1-2; D not certain. Trimming took 4 bases from V and 3 from J, leaving 16 bases between them. Germline values: CDR1 SGDLS, CDR2 YYNGEE. The CDR3 length is 15 residues.

The rearrangement joins TRBV4-1 to TRBJ2-3; 8 nucleotides match TRBD1. CDR3 length equals 17 residues. Looked up from germline, CDR1 is MGHRA and CDR2 is YSYEKL. J gave up 3 bases and V 1 base, and 9 bases lay outside the gene matches. This CDR3 is CASSQGDRTYETDTQYF. For the CDR3, the DNA is TGCGCCAGCAGCCAAGGGGACAGGACCTATGAGACAGATACGCAGTATTTT.

This sequence joins TRBV28 and TRBJ2-3; 8 bases are shared with TRBD1. With V trimmed by 2 bases and J by 6 bases, 7 bases remained unmatched. Germline V CDR1 and CDR2: MDHEN, SYDVKM. The CDR3 runs to 15 residues. The CDR3: CASSLQGAGADTQYF. In nucleotides, the CDR3 is TGTGCCAGCAGTTTACAGGGGGCGGGTGCGGATACGCAGTATTTT.

In this sample, this clonotype turned up a few times. This chain links TRBV27 with TRBJ2-7; TRBD1 matches at 8 bases. The CDR3 consists of 15 residues. CDR1 MNHEY and CDR2 SMNVEV come from the germline V gene (reference sequence). V shed 5 bases and J 4 bases; nucleotides not matched to a gene: 10. As DNA, the CDR3 is TGTGCCAGCAGTAGGACAGGGCCCTCTGGGTACGAGCAGTACTTC. It is translated as CASSRTGPSGYEQYF.

The chain employs TRBV7-8 and TRBJ2-7; 11 nucleotides match TRBD2. Germline lookup yields CDR1 SGHVS and CDR2 FQNEAQ. The CDR3 consists of 15 residues. V was pared by 5 bases and J by 2 bases, with 5 bases of the junction left unmatched. The CDR3 DNA follows: TGTGCCAGCAGCATAAGACTAGCGGGAACCTACGAGCAGTACTTC. Its protein product is CASSIRLAGTYEQYF.

This clonotype was seen a few times. The rearrangement links TRBV29-1 to TRBJ2-3, with TRBD1 as a possible D gene (5 bases). Trimming cost V 6 bases and J 4 bases, with 17 bases left between them. Germline loops: CDR1 SQVTM, CDR2 ANQGSEA. The CDR3 spans 14 residues. The CDR3 DNA reads as TGCAGCGTCGACCCCGGAAGGGGCTCAGATACGCAGTATTTT. It encodes CSVDPGRGSDTQYF.

This clonotype was seen a handful of times. The genes are TRBV5-1 and TRBJ1-2; 7 nucleotides agree with TRBD1. Germline-derived CDR1 and CDR2 are SGHRS and YFSETQ. The CDR3 is 12 residues long. Trimming took 10 bases from V and 5 from J; bases not matched to a gene: 8. DNA for the CDR3: TGCGCCTCAGGCGGGACAGTTTATGGCTACACCTTC. Translated: CASGGTVYGYTF.

This clonotype has a count of ten or more. V gene TRBV28 combines with J gene TRBJ2-1; D is perhaps TRBD2 (6 bases). This CDR3 comprises 19 residues. The germline V gene has CDR1 MDHEN and CDR2 SYDVKM. Trimming took off 1 base at V and 0 bases at J, with 19 bases between the two ends. The CDR3 here is CASSLLVTVIGSSYNEQFF. For the CDR3, the DNA is TGTGCCAGCAGTTTATTGGTGACGGTGATCGGGAGCTCCTACAATGAGCAGTTCTTC.

This clonotype was detected only a few times. The gene calls are TRBV9 and TRBJ2-1; D perhaps matches TRBD1 (6 bases). CDR1 and CDR2 from the germline V gene are SGDLS and YYNGEE. Trimming removed 0 bases at V and 0 bases at J, with 13 bases between. There are 17 residues in the CDR3. The CDR3 loop reads CASSVDGTTPSYNEQFF. The CDR3 DNA follows: TGTGCCAGCAGCGTAGACGGGACAACCCCCTCCTACAATGAGCAGTTCTTC.

The rearrangement uses TRBV3-1 and TRBJ2-5, with 7 bases matching TRBD1. This CDR3 region has 15 residues. Trimming took 1 base from V and 1 from J; bases not matched to a gene: 3. Looked up from germline, CDR1 is LGHDT and CDR2 is YNNKEL (reference sequence). This chain's CDR3 is CASSQVGQLQETQYF. The CDR3 DNA reads as TGTGCCAGCAGCCAAGTGGGACAGCTCCAAGAGACCCAGTACTTC.

The rearrangement joins TRBV4-1 to TRBJ2-7; either TRBD1 or TRBD2 may fit D (5 bases each). This CDR3 comprises 14 residues. Germline V gene sequence: CDR1 MGHRA, CDR2 YSYEKL. V dropped 0 bases and J dropped 2 bases, with 8 bases sitting between them. CDR3 sequence: CASSQEEGPYEQYF. The CDR3 DNA reads TGCGCCAGCAGCCAAGAAGAGGGGCCCTACGAGCAGTACTTC.

The table lists this clonotype with a few counts. The CDR3 here is CASRGTGGLSGELFF. CDR3 sequence (DNA): TGTGCCAGCAGGGGGACAGGGGGCTTATCCGGGGAGCTGTTTTTT. The J gene is TRBJ2-2, the V gene TRBV6-2 or TRBV6-3, with 12 bases fitting TRBD1. The CDR3 totals 15 residues. Germline V lookup: CDR1 MNHEY, CDR2 SVGEGT. The J segment lost 6 bases and the V segment lost 6 bases, leaving 5 bases of the junction unmatched.

This clonotype occurred many times. The CDR3 region is CASSRGKNEQFF. The DNA for the CDR3 is TGTGCCAGCAGCCGCGGGAAGAATGAGCAGTTCTTC. The chain uses TRBV27 and TRBJ2-1; D possibly corresponds to TRBD2 (6 bases). V dropped 6 bases and J dropped 7 bases, with 10 bases sitting between them. The CDR3 contains 12 residues. The germline V gene encodes CDR1 MNHEY and CDR2 SMNVEV (reference sequence).

The chain carries TRBV5-1 and TRBJ2-7; 11 positions agree with TRBD2. Trimming removed 3 bases from V and 7 bases from J; junction bases left unmatched: 18. Germline V lookup: CDR1 SGHRS, CDR2 YFSETQ. This CDR3 has 18 amino acids. The CDR3 DNA reads TGCGCCAGCAGCTCAGTGACTAGCGGGATTAATAAGTACAATGAGCAGTACTTC. Translation: CASSSVTSGINKYNEQYF.

The genes are TRBV24-1 and TRBJ2-3; no firm D call. With 7 bases removed from V and 2 bases from J, the gap between germline ends came to 9 bases. This CDR3 contains 13 residues. The germline CDR1 and CDR2 sequences are KGHDR and SFDVKD. As DNA, the CDR3 is TGTGCCACCAGCGGACCTAACACAGATACGCAGTATTTT. Translated: CATSGPNTDTQYF.

The chain employs TRBV29-1 and TRBJ2-7; unclear D gene. The V end was cut by 0 bases, the J end by 1 base, with 13 bases between. The germline V gene encodes CDR1 SQVTM and CDR2 ANQGSEA. This CDR3 has 15 residues. The CDR3 nucleotides are TGCAGCGTTGAAGATCGCAGGTTTACTTCCTACGAGCAGTACTTC. Translated, it gives CSVEDRRFTSYEQYF.

V usage is TRBV29-1 and J usage is TRBJ2-5; perhaps TRBD2 as D (6 bases). This CDR3 is 15 amino acids long. V lost 4 bases and J lost 5, with 20 bases in between. Germline V CDR1 and CDR2: SQVTM, ANQGSEA. DNA of the CDR3: TGCAGCGTTGGTCGCGGGACCGCAAGGCGGGAGACCCAGTACTTC. It encodes CSVGRGTARRETQYF.

V gene TRBV4-1 combines with J gene TRBJ2-7, with 10 bases fitting TRBD2. The CDR3 covers 15 residues. J lost 4 bases, V lost 3 bases, and 6 bases had no gene match. The germline V gene has CDR1 MGHRA and CDR2 YSYEKL. For the CDR3, the DNA is TGCGCCAGCAGCCAGGCTAGCGGGAGTATATACGAGCAGTACTTC. This encodes CASSQASGSIYEQYF.

The CDR3 spells CASSYPGGAYEQYF. The CDR3 DNA follows: TGTGCCAGCAGTTACCCAGGGGGAGCCTACGAGCAGTACTTC. V and J are TRBV25-1 and TRBJ2-7, with 7 positions matching TRBD1. CDR1 MGHDK and CDR2 SYGVNS come from the germline V gene. With V trimmed by 5 bases and J by 2 bases, 6 bases remained unmatched. The CDR3 runs 14 residues.

V and J are TRBV28 and TRBJ2-4; 7 bases fit TRBD1. Judging by the DNA end, TRBJ2-7 fits better; the J call may be wrong. The CDR3 totals 15 residues. Germline CDR1 is MDHEN and CDR2 is SYDVKM. CDR3 sequence reads: CASSMGQLTAVEQYF. The CDR3 bases are TGTGCCAGCAGTATGGGACAGCTCACGGCCGTCGAGCAGTACTTC.

The chain recombines TRBV7-9 with TRBJ1-1, with no clear D. The ends were cut back, 5 bases at V and 1 base at J, with 11 bases in the middle. In germline, CDR1 is SEHNR, CDR2 FQNEAQ (reference sequence). The CDR3 is 14 residues long. This CDR3 is CASSGKGENTEAFF. CDR3 in DNA: TGTGCCAGCAGCGGGAAGGGTGAGAACACTGAAGCTTTCTTT.

The V gene is TRBV7-3, the J gene TRBJ2-2; D might be TRBD2 (5 bases). Germline V lookup: CDR1 SGHTA, CDR2 FQGTGA. This CDR3 has 16 residues. Trimming left V 5 bases short and J 2 bases short, with 15 bases between. In nucleotides, the CDR3 is TGTGCCAGCAGCCCCTCGCCCCGGGGTAACACCGGGGAGCTGTTTTTT. Its translation: CASSPSPRGNTGELFF. Full variable domain (rest looked up from reference TRBV7-3 and TRBJ2-2): GAGVSQTPSNKVTEKGKYVELRCDPISGHTALYWYRQSLGQGPEFLIYFQGTGAADDSGLPNDRFFAVRPEGSVSTLKIQRTERGDSAVYLCASSPSPRGNTGELFFGEGSRLTVL.

This chain joins TRBV4-2 and TRBJ1-2, with 7 bases aligning to TRBD1. The length of the CDR3 is 16 residues. Germline V CDR1 and CDR2: LGHNA, YNFKEQ. Trimming took 1 base from V and 6 from J; bases not matched to a gene: 11. CDR3 protein: CASSQVDGQGVDGYTF. The CDR3 DNA sequence: TGTGCCAGCAGCCAAGTTGACGGTCAGGGGGTCGATGGCTACACCTTC.

With respect to this clonotype: At one boundary the junction diverges from the germline segment, which might be a read error. The chain couples TRBV20-1 to TRBJ2-1; weak D call: TRBD1 (6 bases). The CDR3 runs 13 residues. Germline V lookup: CDR1 DFQATT, CDR2 SNEGSKA (reference sequence). The CDR3 nucleotides read TGCAGTGCTGGAGATACACAGGGCAATGAGCAGTTCTTC. This translates into CSAGDTQGNEQFF.

V and J are TRBV9 and TRBJ2-3; TRBD2 is a possible D gene (5 bases). Trimming removed 0 bases from V and 2 bases from J, with 13 bases in between. The CDR3 is 16 residues long. CDR1 is SGDLS, CDR2 YYNGEE, per germline. In DNA, the CDR3 is TGTGCCAGCAGCGTAGGGGGAGAACGGAACACAGATACGCAGTATTTT. Amino acid sequence: CASSVGGERNTDTQYF. The whole variable domain, remainder taken from reference TRBV9 and TRBJ2-3, is DSGVTQTPKHLITATGQRVTLRCSPRSGDLSVYWYQQSLDQGLQFLIQYYNGEERAKGNILERFSAQQFPDLHSELNLSSLELGDSALYFCASSVGGERNTDTQYFGPGTRLTVL.